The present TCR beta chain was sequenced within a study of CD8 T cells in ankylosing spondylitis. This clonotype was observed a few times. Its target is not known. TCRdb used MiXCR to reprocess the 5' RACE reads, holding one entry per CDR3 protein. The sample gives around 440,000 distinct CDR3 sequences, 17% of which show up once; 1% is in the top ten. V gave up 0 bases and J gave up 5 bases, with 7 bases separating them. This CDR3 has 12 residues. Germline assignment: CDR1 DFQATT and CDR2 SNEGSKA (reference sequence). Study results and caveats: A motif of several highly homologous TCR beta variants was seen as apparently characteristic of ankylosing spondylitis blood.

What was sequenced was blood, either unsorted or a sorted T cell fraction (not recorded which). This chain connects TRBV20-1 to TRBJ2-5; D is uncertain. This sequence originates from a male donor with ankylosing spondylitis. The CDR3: CSARDQSETQYF. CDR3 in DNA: TGCAGTGCTAGAGACCAATCGGAGACCCAGTACTTC.